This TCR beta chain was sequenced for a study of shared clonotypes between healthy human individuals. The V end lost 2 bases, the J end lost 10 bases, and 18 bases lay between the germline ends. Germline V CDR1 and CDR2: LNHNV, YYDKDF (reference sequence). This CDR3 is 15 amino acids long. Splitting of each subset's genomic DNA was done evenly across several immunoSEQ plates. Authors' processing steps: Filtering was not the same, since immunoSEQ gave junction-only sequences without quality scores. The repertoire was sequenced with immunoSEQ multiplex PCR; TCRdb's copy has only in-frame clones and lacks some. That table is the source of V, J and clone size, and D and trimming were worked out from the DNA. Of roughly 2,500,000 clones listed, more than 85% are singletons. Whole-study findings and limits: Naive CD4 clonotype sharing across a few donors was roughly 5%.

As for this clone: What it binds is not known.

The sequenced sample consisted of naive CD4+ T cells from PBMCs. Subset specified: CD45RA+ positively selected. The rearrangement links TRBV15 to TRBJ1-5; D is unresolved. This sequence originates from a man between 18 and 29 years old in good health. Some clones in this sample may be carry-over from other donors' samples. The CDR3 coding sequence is TGTGCCACCAGCAGATACGGGAATACCCACACTCCCCAGCATTTT. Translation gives CATSRYGNTHTPQHF.